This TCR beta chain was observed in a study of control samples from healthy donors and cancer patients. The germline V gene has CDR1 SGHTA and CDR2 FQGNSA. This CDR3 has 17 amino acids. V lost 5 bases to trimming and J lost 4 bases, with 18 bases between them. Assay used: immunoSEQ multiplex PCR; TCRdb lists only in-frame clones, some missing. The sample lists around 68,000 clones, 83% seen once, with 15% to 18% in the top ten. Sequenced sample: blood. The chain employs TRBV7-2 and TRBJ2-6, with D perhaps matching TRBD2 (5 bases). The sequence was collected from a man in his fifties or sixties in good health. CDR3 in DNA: TGTGCCAGCAGCCCCGAAGGGAGCCCTTTGGGGGCCAACGTCCTGACTTTC. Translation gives CASSPEGSPLGANVLTF.